A selection of T cell receptor beta chains follows, all from one sample in a study of blood T cell repertoires in COVID-19. Using immunoSEQ multiplex PCR, the repertoire was profiled, and TCRdb retains in-frame clones only, with some absent. The sample has about 96,000 clones; 65% to 85% are singletons. Sequencing was done on a sample of peripheral blood. These receptors originate from a woman aged 55-75 years with acute or convalescent COVID-19. Each CDR3 is given with its conserved first and last residue. The order of the fields is V gene, clone size, CDR3 protein. Clone sizes are given selectively: once, few, many, or a class where the clone is expanded.

TRBV28 | once | CASSSPGQGNIQYF
TRBV28 | - | CASSFGGSAGNTIYF
TRBV2 | - | CASSHRTVNGELFF
TRBV5-1 | once | CASSWRGNTEAFF
TRBV7-3 | few | CASSLVPGDSYEQYF
TRBV28 | - | CASSLLEPRQGPNYGYTF
TRBV5-1 | - | CASSLTGGVNYGYTF
TRBV18 | - | CASSTGTGTSYGYTF
TRBV6-1 | - | CASSEAVASGELFF
TRBV5-1 | - | CASSLVFSGEGTYEQYF
TRBV30 | - | CAWSANIIAEAFF
TRBV6-5 | - | CASRKTGGAGGYTF
TRBV7-2 | once | CASSLVAGRSTDTQYF
TRBV5-1 | - | CASRPGQGGYYGYTF
TRBV18 | - | CASSLQGADSPLHF
TRBV5-5 | once | CASSTSGGVETQYF
TRBV3-1/TRBV3-2 | - | CASSQGLGGYTF
TRBV5-1 | - | CASSLSIQTGFGYTF
TRBV6-1 | - | CASSEVGRGGGKQYF
TRBV7-2 | - | CASSLAEGGNTEAFF
TRBV18 | - | CASSLMSDNEQFF
TRBV28 | - | CASSFRDSYNEQFF
TRBV7-9 | - | CASSWGGGGFQETQYF
TRBV3-1/TRBV3-2 | - | CASSYARTVGGYTF
TRBV19 | - | CASSRGRRSNQPQHF
TRBV9 | - | CASSVRGEPYNSPLHF
TRBV18 | - | CASSPYMPGQGNQPQHF
TRBV7-3 | once | CASSTPGGTEAFF
TRBV11-2 | - | CASSLGSNRGTDTQYF
TRBV5-4 | once | CASSKQQGDYGYTF
TRBV9 | - | CASSGGGSRTDTQYF
TRBV5-1 | - | CASSLQGANTGELFF
TRBV12-3/TRBV12-4 | - | CANALNEKLFF
TRBV28 | - | CASSLLSEQPGSEAFF